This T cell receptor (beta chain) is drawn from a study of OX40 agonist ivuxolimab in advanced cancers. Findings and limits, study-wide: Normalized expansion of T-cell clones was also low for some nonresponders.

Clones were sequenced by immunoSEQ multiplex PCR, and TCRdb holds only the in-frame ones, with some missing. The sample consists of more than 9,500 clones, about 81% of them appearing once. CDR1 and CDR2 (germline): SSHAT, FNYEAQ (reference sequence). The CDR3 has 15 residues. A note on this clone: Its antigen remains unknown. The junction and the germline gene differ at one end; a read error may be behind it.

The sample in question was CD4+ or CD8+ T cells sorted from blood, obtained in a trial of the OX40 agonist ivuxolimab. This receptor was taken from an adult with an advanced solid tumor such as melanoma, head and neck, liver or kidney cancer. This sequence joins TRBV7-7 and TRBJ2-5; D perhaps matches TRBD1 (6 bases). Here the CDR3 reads CASSSVPQGLETQYF. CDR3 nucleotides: TGTGCTAGCAGCTCGGTTCCTCAGGGGTTAGAGACCCAGTACTTC.